The next 18 T cell receptor beta chains were all read from a single sample in a study of Ad26.COV2.S vaccination and SARS-CoV-2 variants. Treatment reported: some 20 received Ad26.COV2.S at low or high dose, single or two shots; about 5 received placebo; per-sample allocation not given. After the first vaccine or placebo injection, samples were drawn on day 63. Sequencing was performed with immunoSEQ multiplex PCR; in TCRdb, only in-frame clones are kept and a portion is missing. In the table there are approximately 340,000 clones, approximately 85% of which are singletons. The material sequenced was peripheral blood, taken in a trial of Ad26.COV2.S vaccine versus placebo. The receptor source for this set is a person between 18 and 60 years old who received the Ad26.COV2.S COVID-19 vaccine or a placebo.

The chain joins TRBV6-5 to TRBJ1-2, with 8 bases identical to TRBD1. V was clipped by 6 bases and J by 6 bases; unmatched bases: 6. CDR3 length: 13 amino acids. Germline V lookup: CDR1 MNHEY, CDR2 SVGAGI. The CDR3 DNA is TGTGCCAGCAGACCAGGGGGCCGGGATGGCTACACCTTC. It is translated as CASRPGGRDGYTF.

This chain links TRBV5-8 with TRBJ1-5; D is possibly TRBD1 (6 bases). There are 17 residues in the CDR3. Trimming removed 2 bases from V and 2 bases from J, with 17 bases in between. The V gene's germline CDR1 is SGHTS and CDR2 YDEGEE. CDR3 nucleotides: TGTGCCAGCAGCTTTAAAACAGGGATTTTAGGCAATCAGCCCCAGCATTTT. Its protein is CASSFKTGILGNQPQHF.

The chain couples TRBV2 to TRBJ2-7; D remains unclear. Deletions cut 7 bases from V and 2 bases from J, with 6 bases between. The germline gives CDR1 SNHLY, CDR2 FYNNEI. The length of the CDR3 is 11 residues. The CDR3 region has the DNA TGTGCCAGCATTGAGGCCTACGAGCAGTACTTC. Residues: CASIEAYEQYF.

V and J are TRBV11-2 and TRBJ2-7, with D tentatively TRBD1 (6 bases). Per germline, CDR1 SGHAT and CDR2 FQNNGV. The CDR3 spans 13 residues. The ends were cut back, 5 bases at V and 4 bases at J, with 12 bases in the middle. CDR3 residues: CASSRRTVYEQYF. CDR3 nucleotide sequence: TGTGCCAGCAGCCGAAGGACAGTTTACGAGCAGTACTTC.

V usage is TRBV3-1 (or the pseudogene TRBV3-2) and J usage is TRBJ2-7; D might be TRBD1 or TRBD2, each matching 5 bases. Germline loops: CDR1 LGHDT, CDR2 YNNKEL (reference sequence). V was trimmed by 2 bases and J by 2 bases, leaving 10 bases between them. The CDR3 spans 14 residues. CDR3 protein: CASSQRGATYEQYF. The CDR3 coding sequence is TGTGCCAGCAGCCAAAGAGGGGCCACCTACGAGCAGTACTTC.

The chain couples TRBV4-1 to TRBJ2-7; no clear D gene. CDR3 length: 16 residues. Germline CDR1 reads MGHRA; CDR2 reads YSYEKL. Trimming cost V 3 bases and J 4 bases, with 19 bases left between them. For the CDR3, the DNA is TGCGCCAGCAGCCAGGTAATCTCGGTGGGTGCGTACGAGCAGTACTTC. Its translation is CASSQVISVGAYEQYF.

V is TRBV10-3 and J is TRBJ2-1; the match to TRBD2 covers 10 bases. Losses at the gene ends were 6 bases for V and 10 bases for J; bases not matched to a gene: 6. The CDR3 spans 13 residues. Germline CDR1 is ENHRY and CDR2 is SYGVKD. This CDR3 is CAIRGSGRDEQFF. The DNA for the CDR3 is TGTGCCATCAGGGGGAGCGGGAGGGACGAGCAGTTCTTC.

This clone appeared a few times. V and J are TRBV6-1 and TRBJ1-1, with 7 nucleotides matching TRBD1. Trimming cost V 2 bases and J 1 base; bases outside gene matches: 4. The CDR3 covers 15 residues. Germline V gene lookup returns CDR1 MNHNS and CDR2 SASEGT. CDR3: CASSETGTENTEAFF. The CDR3 DNA follows: TGTGCCAGCAGTGAAACCGGGACAGAGAACACTGAAGCTTTCTTT.

The chain employs TRBV11-2 and TRBJ2-2; D ambiguous. V lost 3 bases and J 1 base, leaving 9 bases between the germline ends. This CDR3 is built from 15 residues. Per germline, CDR1 SGHAT and CDR2 FQNNGV. CDR3 residues: CASSFRRQNTGELFF. CDR3 bases: TGTGCCAGCAGCTTTCGTAGACAGAACACCGGGGAGCTGTTTTTT.

The V and J genes are TRBV10-2 and TRBJ2-2; D may be TRBD1 (6 bases). Germline loops: CDR1 WSHSY, CDR2 SAAADI. This CDR3 has 13 amino acids. V lost 4 bases to trimming and J lost 6 bases, with 9 bases between them. CDR3 sequence: CASSGQAPGELFF. In DNA form, the CDR3 reads TGCGCCAGCAGTGGACAGGCCCCCGGGGAGCTGTTTTTT.

The gene calls are TRBV5-8 and TRBJ2-5; 7 nucleotides agree with TRBD2. This CDR3 spans 15 amino acids. After removal of 0 bases from V and 2 bases from J, the junction contained 4 bases not matched to a gene. Germline values: CDR1 SGHTS, CDR2 YDEGEE. The CDR3 coding sequence is TGTGCCAGCAGCTTGGGCACTAGCGAGCAAGAGACCCAGTACTTC. Its translation is CASSLGTSEQETQYF.

The rearrangement joins TRBV4-3 to TRBJ2-5; 7 bases agree with TRBD1. The CDR3 runs to 14 residues. V dropped 4 bases and J dropped 5; count of bases not matched to a gene: 7. Germline V gene sequence: CDR1 LGHNA, CDR2 YSLEER. The CDR3 sequence: CASSPRTGWETQYF. CDR3 nucleotide sequence: TGCGCCAGCAGCCCGCGGACAGGATGGGAGACCCAGTACTTC.

CDR3 in DNA: TGTGCCAGCAGCTTGTATGGCAGGGAATACGAGCAGTACTTC. It yields the protein CASSLYGREYEQYF. V usage is TRBV7-9 and J usage is TRBJ2-7, with D tentatively TRBD1 (5 bases). V shed 3 bases and J shed 4 bases, with 13 bases lying between them. Looked up from germline, CDR1 is SEHNR and CDR2 is FQNEAQ (reference sequence). CDR3 size: 14 residues. Variable domain in full (rest from reference TRBV7-9 and TRBJ2-7): DTGVSQNPRHKITKRGQNVTFRCDPISEHNRLYWYRQTLGQGPEFLTYFQNEAQLEKSRLLSDRFSAERPKGSFSTLEIQRTEQGDSAMYLCASSLYGREYEQYFGPGTRLTVT.

The chain uses TRBV28 and TRBJ2-7, with D uncertain. The CDR3 runs to 13 residues. Germline CDR1 reads MDHEN; CDR2 reads SYDVKM. V shed 4 bases and J shed 4 bases, with 11 bases lying between them. The CDR3 DNA reads TGTGCCAGCAGTTCCCCCCCCCTATACGAGCAGTACTTC. Protein: CASSSPPLYEQYF.

V gene TRBV27 combines with J gene TRBJ2-7; D is uncertain. The CDR3 contains 14 residues. V gave up 6 bases and J gave up 1 base, with 13 bases separating them. The germline gives CDR1 MNHEY, CDR2 SMNVEV (reference sequence). Here the CDR3 reads CASRHLTLSYEQYF. CDR3 DNA: TGTGCCAGCAGACACTTGACACTGTCCTACGAGCAGTACTTC.

This clone was picked up a small number of times. This chain links TRBV7-2 with TRBJ1-6; 8 nucleotides line up with TRBD1. The CDR3 spans 14 residues. Germline values: CDR1 SGHTA, CDR2 FQGNSA. Germline trimming cut 5 bases from V and 8 bases from J; bases unmatched to any gene: 5. Here the CDR3 DNA reads TGTGCCAGCAGCCTCAGGGGGCGAGATTCACCCCTCCACTTT. This gives the protein CASSLRGRDSPLHF. Full variable domain (rest looked up from reference TRBV7-2 and TRBJ1-6): GAGVSQSPSNKVTEKGKDVELRCDPISGHTALYWYRQSLGQGLEFLIYFQGNSAPDKSGLPSDRFSAERTGGSVSTLTIQRTQQEDSAVYLCASSLRGRDSPLHFGNGTRLTVT.

Only a few counts were recorded for this clone. The genes are TRBV25-1 and TRBJ1-4; D gene uncertain. Germline lookup yields CDR1 MGHDK and CDR2 SYGVNS. CDR3 length equals 15 residues. V lost 5 bases and J lost 0, with 10 bases in between. The CDR3 region is CASSTLRSTNEKLFF. For the CDR3, the DNA is TGTGCCAGCAGTACCTTGCGGTCAACTAATGAAAAACTGTTTTTT.

The chain is built from TRBV29-1 and TRBJ2-5; 10 positions match TRBD2. This CDR3 spans 14 amino acids. Losses at the gene ends were 6 bases for V and 5 bases for J; bases not matched to a gene: 9. Germline-derived CDR1 and CDR2 are SQVTM and ANQGSEA. The CDR3 region has the DNA TGCAGCGTGGAAAGCGGGAGGGCCGGGGAGACCCAGTACTTC. It encodes CSVESGRAGETQYF.